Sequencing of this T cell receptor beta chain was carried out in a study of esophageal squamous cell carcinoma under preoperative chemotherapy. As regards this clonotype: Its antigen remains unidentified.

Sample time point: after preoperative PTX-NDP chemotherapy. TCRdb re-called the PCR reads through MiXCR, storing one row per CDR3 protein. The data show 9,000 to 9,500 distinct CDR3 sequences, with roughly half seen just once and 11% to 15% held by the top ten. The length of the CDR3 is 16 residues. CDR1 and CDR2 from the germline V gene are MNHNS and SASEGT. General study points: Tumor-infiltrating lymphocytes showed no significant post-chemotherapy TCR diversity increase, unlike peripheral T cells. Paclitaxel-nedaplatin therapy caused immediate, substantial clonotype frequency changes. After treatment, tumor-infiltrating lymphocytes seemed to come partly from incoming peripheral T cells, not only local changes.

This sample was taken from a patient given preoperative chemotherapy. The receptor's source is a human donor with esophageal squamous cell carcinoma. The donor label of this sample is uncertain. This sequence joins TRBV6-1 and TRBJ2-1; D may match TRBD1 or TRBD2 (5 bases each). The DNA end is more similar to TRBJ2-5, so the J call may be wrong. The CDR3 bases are TGTGCCAGCAGTGAAAGAGGCAGGGAGTACCAAGAGACCCAGTACTTC. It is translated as CASSERGREYQETQYF.